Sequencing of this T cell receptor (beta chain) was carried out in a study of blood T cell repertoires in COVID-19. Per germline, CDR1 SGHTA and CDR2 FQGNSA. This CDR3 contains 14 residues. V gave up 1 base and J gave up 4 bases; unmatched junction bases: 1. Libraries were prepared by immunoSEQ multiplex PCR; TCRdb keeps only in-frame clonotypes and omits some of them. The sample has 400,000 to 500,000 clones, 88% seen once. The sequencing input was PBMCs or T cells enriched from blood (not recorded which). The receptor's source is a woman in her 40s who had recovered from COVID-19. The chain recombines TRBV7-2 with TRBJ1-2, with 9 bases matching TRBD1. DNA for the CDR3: TGTGCCAGCAGCTTAGAGGACAGGGGCTATGGCTACACCTTC. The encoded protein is CASSLEDRGYGYTF. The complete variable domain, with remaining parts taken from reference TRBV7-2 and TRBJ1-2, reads GAGVSQSPSNKVTEKGKDVELRCDPISGHTALYWYRQSLGQGLEFLIYFQGNSAPDKSGLPSDRFSAERTGGSVSTLTIQRTQQEDSAVYLCASSLEDRGYGYTFGSGTRLTVV.